Listed here are 3 T cell receptor beta chains from one sample, sequenced in a study of blood T cell repertoires in COVID-19. Sequencing was performed with immunoSEQ multiplex PCR; in TCRdb, only in-frame clones are kept and a portion is missing. The sample has about 220,000 clones, roughly 89% seen once. The material sequenced was PBMCs or T cells enriched from blood (not recorded which). These receptors originate from a woman aged 40-49 years with acute COVID-19.

This chain connects TRBV6-2 or TRBV6-3 to TRBJ2-7, with TRBD1 matching over 7 bases. J lost 2 bases, V lost 4 bases, and 8 bases had no gene match. Germline assignment: CDR1 MNHEY and CDR2 SVGEGT. There are 15 residues in the CDR3. The CDR3 is CASSSHRDRPYEQYF. CDR3 nucleotides: TGTGCCAGCAGTTCCCACCGGGACAGACCCTACGAGCAGTACTTC.

The rearrangement uses TRBV7-9 and TRBJ2-1; 10 nucleotides line up with TRBD2. CDR1 and CDR2 from the germline V gene are SEHNR and FQNEAQ (reference sequence). The CDR3 loop spans 15 amino acids. J gave up 5 bases and V 8 bases, and 9 bases lay outside the gene matches. The CDR3 coding sequence is TGTGCCAGCCGTAATCTAGCGGGGGACAACAATGAGCAGTTCTTC. Its protein product is CASRNLAGDNNEQFF.

This sequence joins TRBV28 and TRBJ1-2, with 7 bases identical to TRBD1. The trim removed 3 bases at V and 4 bases at J, leaving 2 bases unmatched. Germline V gene data show CDR1 as MDHEN and CDR2 as SYDVKM. The CDR3 spans 13 residues. CDR3 in DNA: TGTGCCAGCAGTTTGACAGGGCTCTATGGCTACACCTTC. It is translated as CASSLTGLYGYTF.